Listed below are T cell receptor beta chains from one sample, sequenced in a study of T cells in tuberculosis. Assay: immunoSEQ multiplex PCR; the TCRdb copy retains only in-frame clones and omits some. The table includes tens of thousands of clones, around 92% detected once. The sequencing sample was made of PBMCs. All receptors come from a donor between 10 and 35 years old with latent tuberculosis or without tuberculosis infection. Some clones in this sample may be carry-over from other donors' samples. CDR3s include the opening cysteine and the closing phenylalanine or tryptophan. The D gene is left open where the match is weak. Rows may omit the clone size; those that give it use once, few, many or a size class.

TRBD2	TRBJ2-3	once	TRBV18	TGTGCCAGCTCACCCTTAGCGGGAGGGCTGGGGACTAGCACAGATACGCAGTATTTT	CASSPLAGGLGTSTDTQYF
TRBD1	TRBJ2-7	NA	TRBV10-3	TGTGCCACGAGGGATGAGTCTACAGGGGGCTACGAGCAGTACTTC	CATRDESTGGYEQYF
TRBD1	TRBJ1-2	NA	TRBV11-2	TGTGCCAGCAGCTCGAGCCACAGGGGGCGATCGGTTGGCTACACCTTC	CASSSSHRGRSVGYTF
NA	TRBJ1-1	NA	TRBV5-1	TGCGCCAGCAGATGGGGAGGGGGAATGAACACTGAAGCTTTCTTT	CASRWGGGMNTEAFF
NA	TRBJ1-2	NA	TRBV11-2	TGTGCCAGCAGCTTAGAGCCCACAGCTAACTATGGCTACACCTTC	CASSLEPTANYGYTF
NA	TRBJ1-1	NA	TRBV5-1	TGCGCCAGCAGCAGTCAGGGGTTGAACACTGAAGCTTTCTTT	CASSSQGLNTEAFF
NA	TRBJ2-1	once	TRBV27	TGTGCCAGCAGTCCTTATGAGCCGAAGAGCTCCTACAATGAGCAGTTCTTC	CASSPYEPKSSYNEQFF
NA	TRBJ1-1	NA	TRBV30	TGTGCCTGGAGTGTAGGGGGATGGAGCACTGAAGCTTTCTTT	CAWSVGGWSTEAFF
TRBD2	TRBJ2-1	NA	TRBV14	TGTGCCAGCAGCCTATACAGCGGGGGGTCCTACAATGAGCAGTTCTTC	CASSLYSGGSYNEQFF
TRBD2	TRBJ2-2	NA	TRBV2	TGTGCCAGCAGGCCTAGCGGGGGGAACACCGGGGAGCTGTTTTTT	CASRPSGGNTGELFF
NA	TRBJ1-1	NA	TRBV28	TGTGCCAGCAGTTTATCCCGTCACTCCCATTCTATGAACACTGAAGCTTTCTTT	CASSLSRHSHSMNTEAFF
TRBD1	TRBJ2-3	NA	TRBV5-1	TGCGCCAGCAGCCCCGGGACAGGGGGCAAAACAGATACGCAGTATTTT	CASSPGTGGKTDTQYF
NA	TRBJ1-3	NA	TRBV5-6	TGTGCCAGCAGCTTGAGGCGGCTCGCTGGAAACACCATATATTTT	CASSLRRLAGNTIYF
NA	TRBJ1-3	NA	TRBV30	TGTGCCTGGGCGGCCGGGAACTCTGGAAACACCATATATTTT	CAWAAGNSGNTIYF
TRBD1	TRBJ2-5	NA	TRBV28	TGTGCCAGCCGGGACAGGAGGTCCCCCGAGACCCAGTACTTC	CASRDRRSPETQYF
TRBD1	TRBJ1-1	large	TRBV13	TGTGCCAGCAGCTGGACAGGGAGGACTGAAGCTTTCTTT	CASSWTGRTEAFF
TRBD1	TRBJ2-3	NA	TRBV18	TGTGCCAGCTCCCCGACAGGGGGCGCCACAGATACGCAGTATTTT	CASSPTGGATDTQYF
NA	TRBJ2-7	NA	TRBV2	TGTGCCAGCAAACGGGATTCCAATTACGAGCAGTACTTC	CASKRDSNYEQYF
TRBD2	TRBJ2-1	NA	TRBV4-2	TGTGCCAGCAGCCAAGAATCAGGGCTAGCGGTGTACAATGAGCAGTTCTTC	CASSQESGLAVYNEQFF
TRBD2	TRBJ2-1	NA	TRBV4-1	TGCGCCAGCAGCCAAGTAGCGGGGGGGCCGGACAATGAGCAGTTCTTC	CASSQVAGGPDNEQFF